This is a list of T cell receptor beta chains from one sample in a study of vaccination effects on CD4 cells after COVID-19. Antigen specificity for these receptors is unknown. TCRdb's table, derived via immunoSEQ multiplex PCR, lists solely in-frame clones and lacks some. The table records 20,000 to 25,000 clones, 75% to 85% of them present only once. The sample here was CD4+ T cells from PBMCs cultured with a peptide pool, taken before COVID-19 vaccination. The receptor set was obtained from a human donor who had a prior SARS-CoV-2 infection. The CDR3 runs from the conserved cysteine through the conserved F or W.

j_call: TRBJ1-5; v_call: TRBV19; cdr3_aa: CASSIAGRNRGQPQHF
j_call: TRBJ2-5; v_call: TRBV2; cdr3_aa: CASRPDIEETQYF
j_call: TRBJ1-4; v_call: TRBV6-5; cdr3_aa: CASSQDRGSEKLFF
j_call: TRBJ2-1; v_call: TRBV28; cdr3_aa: CASSLPQDYQFF
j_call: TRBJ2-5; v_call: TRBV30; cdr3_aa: CAWSVHWKGETQYF
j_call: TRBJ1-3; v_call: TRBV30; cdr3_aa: CAWGIGITSGNTIYF
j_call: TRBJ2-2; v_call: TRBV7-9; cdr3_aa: CASSGPGQGLAGELFF
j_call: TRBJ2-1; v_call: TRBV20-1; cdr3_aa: CSASREGDEQFF
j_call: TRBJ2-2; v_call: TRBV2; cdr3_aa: CASTSTGVGELFF
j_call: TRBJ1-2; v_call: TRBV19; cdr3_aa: CASSRSRANYGYTF
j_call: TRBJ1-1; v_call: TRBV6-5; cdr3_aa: CASSSVTWGMNTEAFF
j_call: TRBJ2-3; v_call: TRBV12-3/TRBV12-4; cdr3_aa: CASTPLGADTQYF
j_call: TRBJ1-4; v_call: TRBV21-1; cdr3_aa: CASSTPGTAEDEKLFF
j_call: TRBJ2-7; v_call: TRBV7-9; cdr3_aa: CASSLVGRSYEQYF
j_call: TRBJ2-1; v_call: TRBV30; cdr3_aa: CAWTAEARALQFF
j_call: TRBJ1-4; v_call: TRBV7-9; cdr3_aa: CASSLEQVAKLFF
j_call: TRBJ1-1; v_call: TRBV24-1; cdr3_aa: CATSDFGAEAFF
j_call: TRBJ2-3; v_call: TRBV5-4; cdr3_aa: CASSSRALPLTDTQYF
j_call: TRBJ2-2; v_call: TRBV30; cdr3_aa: CAWRDGPNTGELFF
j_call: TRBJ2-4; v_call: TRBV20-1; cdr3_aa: CSATGTRHQYF
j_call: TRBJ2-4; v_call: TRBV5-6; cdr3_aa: CASSPLERAKNIQYF
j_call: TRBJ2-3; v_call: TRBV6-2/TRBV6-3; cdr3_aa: CASSYLSGGPLYF
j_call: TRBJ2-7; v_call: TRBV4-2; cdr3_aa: CASSQDLNDGSYEQYF
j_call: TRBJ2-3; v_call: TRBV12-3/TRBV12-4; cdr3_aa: CASSLAGTDTQYF
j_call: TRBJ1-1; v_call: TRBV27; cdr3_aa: CASSLNAWTGAFF
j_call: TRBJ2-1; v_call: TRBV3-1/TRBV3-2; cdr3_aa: CASSQVTTYNEQFF
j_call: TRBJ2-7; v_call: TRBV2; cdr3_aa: CASSDRTYEQYF
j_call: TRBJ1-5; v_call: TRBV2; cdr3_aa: CASRSGQFWQPQHF
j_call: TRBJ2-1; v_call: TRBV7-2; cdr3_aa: CASSAGTSRLNEQFF
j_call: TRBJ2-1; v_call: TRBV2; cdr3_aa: CASKEDRDSYNEQFF
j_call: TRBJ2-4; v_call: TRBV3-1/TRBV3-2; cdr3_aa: CASSQGRSSNIQYF
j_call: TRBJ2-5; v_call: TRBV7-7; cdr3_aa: CASSAGPQGQETQYF
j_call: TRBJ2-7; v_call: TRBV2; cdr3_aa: CASSETGWGTGFGEQYF
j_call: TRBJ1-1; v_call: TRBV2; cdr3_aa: CASRDRVLTTEAFF
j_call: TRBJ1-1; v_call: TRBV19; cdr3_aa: CASTLGGYTEAFF
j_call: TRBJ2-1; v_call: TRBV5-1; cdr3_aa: CASSLDGADYNEQFF
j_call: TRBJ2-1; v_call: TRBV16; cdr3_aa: CASTEGTPGHEQFF
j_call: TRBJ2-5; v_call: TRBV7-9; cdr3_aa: CASSKGTGLETQYF
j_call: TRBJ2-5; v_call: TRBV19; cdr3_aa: CASSIGQDQETQYF
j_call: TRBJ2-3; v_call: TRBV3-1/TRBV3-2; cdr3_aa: CASSQRDVRTQYF
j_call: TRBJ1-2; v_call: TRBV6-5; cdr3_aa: CASSYFGWGYGYTF
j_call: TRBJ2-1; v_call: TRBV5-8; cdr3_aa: CASSLEPNNEQFF
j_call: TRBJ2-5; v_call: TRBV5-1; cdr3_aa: CASSLGLGWRETQYF
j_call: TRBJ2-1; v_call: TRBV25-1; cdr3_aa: CASSDWGRSNEQFF
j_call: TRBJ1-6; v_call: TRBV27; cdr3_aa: CASSFGYNSPLHF
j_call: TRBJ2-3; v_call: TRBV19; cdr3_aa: CASRHPGLRTDTQYF
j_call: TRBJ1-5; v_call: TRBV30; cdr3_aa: CAWSVGGSSQPQHF
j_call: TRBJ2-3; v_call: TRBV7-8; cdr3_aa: CASSRGTSTDTQYF
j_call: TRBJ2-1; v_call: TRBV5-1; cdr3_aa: CASSLGVSGLHNEQFF
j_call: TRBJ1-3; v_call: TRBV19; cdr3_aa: CASSIDPGSVRTGNTIYF
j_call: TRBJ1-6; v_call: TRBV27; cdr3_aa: CASSLTGAYNSPLHF
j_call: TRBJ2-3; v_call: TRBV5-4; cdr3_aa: CASSSDSTDTQYF
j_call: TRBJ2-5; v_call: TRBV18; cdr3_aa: CASSPPKSGGTSETQYF
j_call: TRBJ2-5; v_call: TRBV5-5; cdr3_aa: CASSLATAGETQYF
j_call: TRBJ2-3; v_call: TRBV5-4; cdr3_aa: CASSSLGGGPDTQYF
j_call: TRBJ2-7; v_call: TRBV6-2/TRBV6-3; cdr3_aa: CASSFPFQGEQYF